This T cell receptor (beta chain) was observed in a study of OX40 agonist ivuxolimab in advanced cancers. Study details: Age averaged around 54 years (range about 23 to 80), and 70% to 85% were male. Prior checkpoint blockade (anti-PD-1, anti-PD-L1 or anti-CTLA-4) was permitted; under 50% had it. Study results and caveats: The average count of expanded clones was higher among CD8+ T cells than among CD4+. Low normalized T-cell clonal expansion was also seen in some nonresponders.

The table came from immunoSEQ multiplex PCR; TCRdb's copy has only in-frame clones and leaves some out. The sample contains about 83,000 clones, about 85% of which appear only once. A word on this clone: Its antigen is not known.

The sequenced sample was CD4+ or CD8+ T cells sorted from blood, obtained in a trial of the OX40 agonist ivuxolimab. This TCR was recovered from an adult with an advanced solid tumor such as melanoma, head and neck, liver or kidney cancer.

The CDR3 DNA is TGCGCCAGCAGCTTGGTAGGCACAGATACGCAGTATTTT. It yields the protein CASSLVGTDTQYF. This chain links TRBV5-1 with TRBJ2-3; no clear D. The CDR3 totals 13 residues. V dropped 0 bases and J dropped 1 base, with 3 bases sitting between them. Germline V gives CDR1 SGHRS, CDR2 YFSETQ.